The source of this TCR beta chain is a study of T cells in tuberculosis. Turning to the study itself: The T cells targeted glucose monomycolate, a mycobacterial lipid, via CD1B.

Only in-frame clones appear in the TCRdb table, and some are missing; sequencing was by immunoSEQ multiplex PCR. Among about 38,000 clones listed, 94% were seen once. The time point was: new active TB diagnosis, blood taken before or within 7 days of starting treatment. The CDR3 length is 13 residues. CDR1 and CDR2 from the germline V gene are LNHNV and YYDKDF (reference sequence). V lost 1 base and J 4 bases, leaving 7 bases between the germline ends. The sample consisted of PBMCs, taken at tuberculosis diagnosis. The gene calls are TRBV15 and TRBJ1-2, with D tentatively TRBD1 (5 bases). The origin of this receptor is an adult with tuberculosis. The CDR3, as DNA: TGTGCCACCAGCAGAGGGGGACTCTATGGCTACACCTTC. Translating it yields CATSRGGLYGYTF. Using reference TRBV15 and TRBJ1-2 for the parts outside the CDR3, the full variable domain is DAMVIQNPRYQVTQFGKPVTLSCSQTLNHNVMYWYQQKSSQAPKLLFHYYDKDFNNEADTPDNFQSRRPNTSFCFLDIRSPGLGDTAMYLCATSRGGLYGYTFGSGTRLTVV.